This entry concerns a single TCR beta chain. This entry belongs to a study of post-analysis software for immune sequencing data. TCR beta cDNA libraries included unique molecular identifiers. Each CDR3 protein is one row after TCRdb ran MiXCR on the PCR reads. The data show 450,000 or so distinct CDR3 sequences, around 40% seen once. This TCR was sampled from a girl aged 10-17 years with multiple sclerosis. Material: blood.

DNA of the CDR3: TGTGCCACATGCCTCGGGACTAGCGGGAGGTTAGGCTCAGATACGCAGTATTTT. Protein sequence: CATCLGTSGRLGSDTQYF. The chain employs TRBV10-3 and TRBJ2-3, with 15 bases that match TRBD2. The germline gives CDR1 ENHRY, CDR2 SYGVKD. V trimming: 10 bases; J trimming: 4 bases; junction bases outside the gene matches: 15. The CDR3 totals 18 residues.